This paragraph covers one T cell receptor (beta chain) sequence. Antigen specificity is unknown. Using immunoSEQ multiplex PCR, the repertoire was profiled, and TCRdb retains in-frame clones only, with some absent. The sample has about 12,000 clones; less than 80% are singletons. The data originate from a study of OX40 agonist ivuxolimab in advanced cancers. Study as a whole: Across the patients, intravenous ivuxolimab was delivered every 2 weeks at 0.01 to 10 mg/kg. Head and neck, renal cell, melanoma or hepatocellular carcinoma were the cancers that dose-escalation patients had. Aged roughly 23 to 85 with a mean of approximately 57 years, they were 75% to 85% male. Study conclusions and caveats: The authors also found low normalized T-cell clonal expansion in some nonresponders.

The CDR3 loop spans 14 amino acids. Germline V CDR1 and CDR2: SGHVS, FNYEAQ. Trimming took 5 bases from V and 7 from J, leaving 17 bases between them. The V call is TRBV7-6, the J call TRBJ1-2, with TRBD1 as a possible D gene (6 bases). The sample consisted of CD4+ or CD8+ T cells sorted from blood, taken in a trial of the OX40 agonist ivuxolimab. The receptor was isolated from an adult with an advanced solid tumor such as melanoma, head and neck, liver or kidney cancer. As DNA, the CDR3 is TGTGCCAGCAGCCCGGGGACAATCACACGTGGCTACACCTTC. Translated: CASSPGTITRGYTF.